These T cell receptor beta chains were read from a single sample in a study of T cells in Graves' hyperthyroidism and ophthalmopathy. One entry per CDR3 protein, called by TCRdb with MiXCR from the multiplex PCR reads. The table shows roughly 350,000 distinct CDR3 sequences, with roughly 15% occurring only once. Material for sequencing was blood. The receptor set was obtained from a woman between 25 and 40 years old with Graves' ophthalmopathy. Both conserved end residues are part of each CDR3. The D gene is left open where the match is weak. Clone size, where shown, is once, few, many, or a class for clones that have expanded.

J,size,D,V,length,DNA,CDR3
TRBJ2-5,many,TRBD1,TRBV24-1,16,TGTGCCACCAGTGATTTCCTACGGACAGGGGAAGAGACCCAGTACTTC,CATSDFLRTGEETQYF
TRBJ1-5,few,NA,TRBV6-1,16,TGTGCCAGCCGATCGAGGCCCGGGGATAGCAATCAGCCCCAGCATTTT,CASRSRPGDSNQPQHF
TRBJ1-1,many,NA,TRBV15,15,TGTGCCACCAGCAGAGAGGCGGGAAGGGACACTGAAGCTTTCTTT,CATSREAGRDTEAFF
TRBJ2-1,NA,TRBD2,TRBV18,17,TGTGCCAGCTCAAGGGGTAGCGGGGCCCGCCCGGAGAATGAGCAGTTCTTC,CASSRGSGARPENEQFF
TRBJ2-7,many,TRBD2,TRBV9,15,TGTGCCAGCAGCTCTCGGGAGGATCGTCCCTACGAGCAGTACTTC,CASSSREDRPYEQYF
TRBJ2-2,many,NA,TRBV3-1,14,TGTGCCAGCAGCCAAGATCGGCGGACCGGGGAGCTGTTTTTT,CASSQDRRTGELFF
TRBJ1-5,many,NA,TRBV6-1,13,TGTGCCAGCAGTTCGGACCGTAATCAGCCCCAGCATTTT,CASSSDRNQPQHF
TRBJ1-2,many,NA,TRBV12-3/TRBV12-4,15,TGTGCCAGCAGTTACAATACACAGGGATTCTATGGCTACACCTTC,CASSYNTQGFYGYTF
TRBJ2-7,many,TRBD1,TRBV4-1,13,TGCGCCAGCAGCCTTGGACAGGCACGCGAGCAGTACTTC,CASSLGQAREQYF
TRBJ2-6,NA,TRBD1,TRBV12-3/TRBV12-4,18,TGTGCCAGCAGTTTACAGGGGGCGTTTAGCTCTGGGGCCAACGTCCTGACTTTC,CASSLQGAFSSGANVLTF
TRBJ1-1,many,TRBD1,TRBV6-2/TRBV6-3,12,TGTGCCAGCAGCCTTGACAGGGTGAAAGCTTTCTTT,CASSLDRVKAFF
TRBJ2-2,many,NA,TRBV6-1,14,TGTGCCAGCAGTGAACGTCCGAACACCGGGGAGCTGTTTTTT,CASSERPNTGELFF
TRBJ1-4,many,TRBD1,TRBV4-1,18,TGCGCCAGCAGCCAAGAGCGACAGGGGTGGACTAATGGTGAAAAACTGTTTTTT,CASSQERQGWTNGEKLFF
TRBJ2-7,many,TRBD2,TRBV7-8,14,TGTGCCAGCAGTCAGACTAGCGGGGGTTACGAGCAGTACTTC,CASSQTSGGYEQYF
TRBJ2-5,NA,NA,TRBV10-3,14,TGTGCCATCAGTGGGGAGGATAGTCCGGAGACCCAGTACTTC,CAISGEDSPETQYF
TRBJ1-2,many,NA,TRBV5-1,13,TGCGCCAGCAGCTTGGCTGCCCGGCGAGGCTACACCTTC,CASSLAARRGYTF
TRBJ2-1,many,NA,TRBV25-1,13,TGTGCCAGCCGAGACTATACCTACAATGAGCAGTTCTTC,CASRDYTYNEQFF
TRBJ2-5,many,TRBD1,TRBV7-3,15,TGTGCCAGCAGCTTAAGTGGCAGGGGGTCTGAGACCCAGTACTTC,CASSLSGRGSETQYF
TRBJ2-7,many,TRBD1,TRBV27,14,TGTGCCAGCAGTCCGGGACAGGATTCCTACGAGCAGTACTTC,CASSPGQDSYEQYF
TRBJ1-2,many,NA,TRBV4-2,15,TGTGCCAGCAGCCAAGATGGAAGAACTAACTATGGCTACACCTTC,CASSQDGRTNYGYTF
TRBJ2-7,many,TRBD1,TRBV27,15,TGTGCCAGCAGCCAGGACAGGGTAAGCTCCTACGAGCAGTACTTC,CASSQDRVSSYEQYF
TRBJ1-1,many,TRBD1,TRBV19,12,TGTGCCAGTGGGGACAGGGTGGCTGAAGCTTTCTTT,CASGDRVAEAFF
TRBJ2-5,NA,TRBD2,TRBV19,15,TGTGCCAGTAGTATTGGGCTAGCGGGGTACGAGACCCAGTACTTC,CASSIGLAGYETQYF
TRBJ2-3,many,TRBD2,TRBV11-3,19,TGTGCCAGCAGCTTGAGGCGACTAGCGGGGGGCCCCAGCACAGATACGCAGTATTTT,CASSLRRLAGGPSTDTQYF
TRBJ2-2,NA,TRBD1,TRBV2,15,TGTGCCAGCAGTGATTGGACAGGGGATGCCGGGGAGCTGTTTTTT,CASSDWTGDAGELFF
TRBJ1-1,NA,NA,TRBV9,16,TGTGCCAGCAGCGTAGTTTCTGGGGGCATGAACACTGAAGCTTTCTTT,CASSVVSGGMNTEAFF
TRBJ1-1,many,TRBD1,TRBV27,14,TGTGCCAGCAGTTTCAGAGGGACAGGGGGCCAAGCTTTCTTT,CASSFRGTGGQAFF
TRBJ2-3,NA,NA,TRBV11-1,15,TGTGCCAGCAGCGCCTCCGGGGACCCCACAGATACGCAGTATTTT,CASSASGDPTDTQYF
TRBJ2-7,few,TRBD2,TRBV20-1,14,TGCAGTGCTCCCCCGGGACTACCCTCCTACGAGCAGTACTTC,CSAPPGLPSYEQYF
TRBJ1-6,many,TRBD1,TRBV7-3,16,TGTGCCAGCAGCTTGACAGGGGACGAGGGGAATTCACCCCTCCACTTT,CASSLTGDEGNSPLHF
TRBJ1-4,many,NA,TRBV10-1,14,TGCGCCAGCAGTGAAGGTGGAACTAATGAAAAACTGTTTTTT,CASSEGGTNEKLFF
TRBJ2-2,few,NA,TRBV9,17,TGTGCCAGCAGCGTAGCTGGGGACACCTACAACACCGGGGAGCTGTTTTTT,CASSVAGDTYNTGELFF
TRBJ2-6,many,NA,TRBV19,18,TGTGCCAGTAGGGTCATGACAGGTACGGACTCTGGGGCCAACGTCCTGACTTTC,CASRVMTGTDSGANVLTF
TRBJ2-1,many,NA,TRBV12-3/TRBV12-4,13,TGTGCCAGCAGTTTCATGGCCGACAATGAGCAGTTCTTC,CASSFMADNEQFF
TRBJ2-5,many,NA,TRBV2,13,TGTGCCAGCAGTGAAGGAGAGAGAGAGACCCAGTACTTC,CASSEGERETQYF
TRBJ1-1,many,NA,TRBV6-1,15,TGTGCCGCACGCGGGGCAGGGAGTATGTGGACTGAAGCTTTCTTT,CAARGAGSMWTEAFF
TRBJ2-2,many,TRBD1,TRBV11-2,16,TGTGCCAGCAGTTCCCCGGGACAGGGTGCCACCGGGGAGCTGTTTTTT,CASSSPGQGATGELFF
TRBJ1-2,once,NA,TRBV12-3/TRBV12-4,11,TGTGCCAGCGGGACCCCTCTTGGCTACACCTTC,CASGTPLGYTF
TRBJ2-6,few,NA,TRBV6-1,19,TGTGCCAGCAGTGAAGTGCCCCTGAGGGGTTTCTCTGGGGCCAACGTCCTGACTTTC,CASSEVPLRGFSGANVLTF